This record concerns one T cell receptor beta chain sequence. Its specificity is unknown. This record comes from a study of beta chain features in type 1 diabetes. In the study overall: Sorted cells numbering 107,917,701 were examined across all samples. General observations from the study: Moderate but significant shortening of TCRB CDR3s was recorded in all four CD4+ subsets from Type 1 diabetes patients.

Trimming shortened V by 0 bases and J by 5 bases, and 9 bases separated the two germline ends. From germline, CDR1 is SGHNT and CDR2 YYREEE (reference sequence). The CDR3 contains 13 residues. Sequenced material consisted of expressed TCRB transcripts (all of the isolated RNA was reverse transcribed). The table came from immunoSEQ multiplex PCR; TCRdb's copy has only in-frame clones and leaves some out. This sample has about 250,000 clones, with roughly a tenth found just once. This sequence was found in a man aged 25 to 40 with type 1 diabetes. The chain employs TRBV5-4 and TRBJ2-7; TRBD1 is a possible D gene (5 bases). The sample consisted of naive CD4+ T cells from blood. The CDR3 coding sequence is TGTGCCAGCAGCTTGGGACCGACAGACGAGCAGTACTTC. The encoded protein is CASSLGPTDEQYF. Full variable domain (remainder filled in from reference TRBV5-4 and TRBJ2-7): ETGVTQSPTHLIKTRGQQVTLRCSSQSGHNTVSWYQQALGQGPQFIFQYYREEENGRGNFPPRFSGLQFPNYSSELNVNALELDDSALYLCASSLGPTDEQYFGPGTRLTVT.